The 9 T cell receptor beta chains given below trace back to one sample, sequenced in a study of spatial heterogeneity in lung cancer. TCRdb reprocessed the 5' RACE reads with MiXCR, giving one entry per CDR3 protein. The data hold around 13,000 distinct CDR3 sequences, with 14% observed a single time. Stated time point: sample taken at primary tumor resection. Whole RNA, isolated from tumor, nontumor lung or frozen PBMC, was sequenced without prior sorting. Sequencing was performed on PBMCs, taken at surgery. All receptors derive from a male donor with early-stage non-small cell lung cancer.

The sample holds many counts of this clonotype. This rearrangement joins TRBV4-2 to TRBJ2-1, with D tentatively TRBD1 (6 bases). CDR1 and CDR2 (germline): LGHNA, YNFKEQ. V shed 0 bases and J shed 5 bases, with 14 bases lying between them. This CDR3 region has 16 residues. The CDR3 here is CASSQDGQGINNEQFF. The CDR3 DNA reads TGTGCCAGCAGCCAAGACGGGCAGGGGATAAACAATGAGCAGTTCTTC.

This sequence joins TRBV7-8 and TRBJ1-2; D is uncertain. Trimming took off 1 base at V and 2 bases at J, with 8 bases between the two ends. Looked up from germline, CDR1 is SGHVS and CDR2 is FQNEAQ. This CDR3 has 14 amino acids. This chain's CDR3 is CASSLVGQNYGYTF. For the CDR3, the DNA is TGTGCCAGCAGCTTAGTTGGCCAGAACTATGGCTACACCTTC.

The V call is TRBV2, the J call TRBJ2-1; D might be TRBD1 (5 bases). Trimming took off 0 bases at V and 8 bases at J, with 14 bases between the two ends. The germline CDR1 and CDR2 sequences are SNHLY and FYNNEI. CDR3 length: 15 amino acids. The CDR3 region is CASSEASGRVYEQFF. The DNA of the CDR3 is TGTGCCAGCAGTGAAGCATCGGGCAGGGTTTATGAGCAGTTCTTC.

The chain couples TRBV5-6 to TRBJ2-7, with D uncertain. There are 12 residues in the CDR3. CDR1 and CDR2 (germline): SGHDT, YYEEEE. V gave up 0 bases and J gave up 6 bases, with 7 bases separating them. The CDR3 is CASSLAVSEQYF. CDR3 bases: TGTGCCAGCAGCTTGGCCGTCTCCGAGCAGTACTTC.

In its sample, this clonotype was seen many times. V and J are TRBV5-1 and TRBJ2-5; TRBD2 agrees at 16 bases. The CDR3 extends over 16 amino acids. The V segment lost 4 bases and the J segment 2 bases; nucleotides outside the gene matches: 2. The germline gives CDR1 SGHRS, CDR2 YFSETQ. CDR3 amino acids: CASSPGLAGGQETQYF. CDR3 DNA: TGCGCCAGCAGCCCGGGACTAGCGGGGGGGCAAGAGACCCAGTACTTC.

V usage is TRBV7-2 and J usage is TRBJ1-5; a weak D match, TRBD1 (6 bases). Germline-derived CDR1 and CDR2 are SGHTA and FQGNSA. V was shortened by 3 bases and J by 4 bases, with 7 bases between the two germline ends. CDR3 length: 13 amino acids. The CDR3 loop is CASSFRGNQPQHF. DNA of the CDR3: TGTGCCAGCAGCTTCAGGGGTAATCAGCCCCAGCATTTT.

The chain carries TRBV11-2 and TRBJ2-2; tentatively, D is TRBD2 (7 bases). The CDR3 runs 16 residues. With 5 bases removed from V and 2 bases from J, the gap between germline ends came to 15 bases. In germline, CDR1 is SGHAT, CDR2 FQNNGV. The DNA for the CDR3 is TGTGCCAGCAGCCCACTGGCGGGGGCTAACACCGGGGAGCTGTTTTTT. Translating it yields CASSPLAGANTGELFF.

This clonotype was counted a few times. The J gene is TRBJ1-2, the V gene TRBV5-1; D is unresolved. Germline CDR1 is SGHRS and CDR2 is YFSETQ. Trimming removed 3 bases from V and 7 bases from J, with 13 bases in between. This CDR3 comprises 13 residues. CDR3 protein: CASSSVGLGGYTF. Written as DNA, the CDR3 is TGCGCCAGCAGCTCAGTAGGCTTGGGTGGCTACACCTTC.

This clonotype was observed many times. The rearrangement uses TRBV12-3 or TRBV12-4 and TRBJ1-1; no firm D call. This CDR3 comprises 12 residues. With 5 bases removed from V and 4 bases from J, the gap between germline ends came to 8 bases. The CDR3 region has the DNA TGTGCCAGCAGTAGGTGGAGCACTGAAGCTTTCTTT. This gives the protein CASSRWSTEAFF.